One and the same sample provided the 24 T cell receptor beta chains below, sequenced in a study of shared clonotypes between healthy human individuals. Method: immunoSEQ multiplex PCR; TCRdb's copy keeps in-frame clones and lacks some. The data show just over 2,000,000 clones, with over 85% seen just once and roughly 1% held by the top ten. Cells designated naive CD8 were CD45RO-negative and were positively selected for CCR7, with terminally differentiated effector memory CD45RA+ cells excluded. Sequencing was carried out using naive CD8+ T cells sorted from blood. The receptors originated from a man younger than 35 in good health.

V and J are TRBV11-2 and TRBJ2-7, with D maybe TRBD1 (5 bases). Germline CDR1 and CDR2: SGHAT and FQNNGV. V lost 3 bases and J 7 bases, leaving 22 bases between the germline ends. CDR3 length equals 16 residues. CDR3 residues: CASSFRRAGILFEQYF. The CDR3 DNA reads as TGTGCCAGCAGCTTCAGACGGGCAGGGATCCTTTTTGAGCAGTACTTC.

The chain employs TRBV30 and TRBJ2-1, with 7 bases matching TRBD2. The germline gives CDR1 GTSNPN, CDR2 SVGIG (reference sequence). Germline trimming cut 2 bases from V and 10 bases from J; bases unmatched to any gene: 11. There are 14 residues in the CDR3. CDR3: CAWSLSGGLEEQFF. Here the CDR3 DNA reads TGTGCCTGGAGTTTATCGGGAGGACTTGAGGAGCAGTTCTTC.

The rearrangement joins TRBV10-2 to TRBJ2-2; D gene ambiguous. V was trimmed by 7 bases and J by 6 bases, leaving 9 bases between them. CDR3 length equals 12 residues. CDR1 is WSHSY, CDR2 SAAADI, per germline. This CDR3 reads CASTLGAGELFF. CDR3 nucleotide sequence: TGCGCCAGCACCTTGGGCGCCGGGGAGCTGTTTTTT.

This chain joins TRBV5-1 and TRBJ2-1; 9 nucleotides match TRBD1. Germline V gene lookup returns CDR1 SGHRS and CDR2 YFSETQ. The J segment lost 8 bases and the V segment lost 5 bases, leaving 8 bases of the junction unmatched. CDR3 length: 14 residues. CDR3 loop: CASSSPTGGDEQFF. CDR3 DNA: TGCGCCAGCAGTTCGCCGACAGGGGGTGATGAGCAGTTCTTC.

This clone was counted a single time. The chain employs TRBV6-5 and TRBJ1-2; D is ambiguous. This CDR3 spans 15 amino acids. Between the trimmed V and J ends, which lost 0 bases and 0 bases, there was a span of 8 bases. Germline V gene data show CDR1 as MNHEY and CDR2 as SVGAGI. DNA for the CDR3: TGTGCCAGCAGTTACTCGAACTCCCCTAACTATGGCTACACCTTC. Its protein is CASSYSNSPNYGYTF.

The V gene is TRBV21-1, the J gene TRBJ2-3; the D call in the table, TRBD1, was not verified against the DNA. TRBV21-1 is a known pseudogene. The CDR3 sequence is 17 residues long. Written as DNA, the CDR3 is TGTGCCAGCAGCAAAGGGTCAGATACATCTAGCACAGATACGCAGTATTTT. Residues: CASSKGSDTSSTDTQYF.

The CDR3 spells CASSVRAAATNEKLFF. The CDR3 nucleotides are TGCGCCAGCAGCGTTAGAGCGGCTGCAACTAATGAAAAACTGTTTTTT. The rearrangement links TRBV4-1 to TRBJ1-4; D is undetermined. V was cut by 5 bases and J by 0 bases, with 13 bases left in between. CDR1 is MGHRA and CDR2 is YSYEKL in the germline V gene. The CDR3 runs 16 residues.

This clone was counted many times. V is TRBV30 and J is TRBJ1-1, with 7 bases matching TRBD1. Trimming cost V 2 bases and J 4 bases; bases outside gene matches: 4. Germline V gene sequence: CDR1 GTSNPN, CDR2 SVGIG (reference sequence). CDR3 length: 13 residues. CDR3 coding DNA: TGTGCCTGGAGTATCAACAGGGGCACTGAAGCTTTCTTT. Amino acid sequence: CAWSINRGTEAFF.

This clone has only one observation. This chain joins TRBV5-1 and TRBJ2-7; D possibly corresponds to TRBD1 (5 bases). The germline V gene encodes CDR1 SGHRS and CDR2 YFSETQ. This CDR3 has 13 amino acids. Trimming shortened V by 2 bases and J by 2 bases, and 8 bases separated the two germline ends. The CDR3, as DNA: TGCGCCAGCAGCTTACAGGACCCCTACGAGCAGTACTTC. It encodes CASSLQDPYEQYF.

V gene TRBV29-1 combines with J gene TRBJ2-3; D might be TRBD1 (5 bases). V lost 2 bases to trimming and J lost 1 base, with 10 bases between them. Germline-derived CDR1 and CDR2 are SQVTM and ANQGSEA. The CDR3 has 14 residues. Here the CDR3 reads CSVEWLRGTDTQYF. CDR3 DNA sequence: TGCAGCGTTGAATGGCTCAGGGGCACAGATACGCAGTATTTT.

The J gene is TRBJ2-3, the V gene TRBV7-2; 9 nucleotides match TRBD2. The germline V gene encodes CDR1 SGHTA and CDR2 FQGNSA. CDR3 length: 17 residues. After removal of 1 base from V and 2 bases from J, the junction contained 7 bases not matched to a gene. CDR3 amino acids: CASSLELAGSSTDTQYF. DNA of the CDR3: TGTGCCAGCAGCTTAGAACTAGCGGGTTCCTCCACAGATACGCAGTATTTT.

In DNA, the CDR3 is TGTGCCAGCAGACGGACAGCCCGGTACGAGCAGTACTTC. Translating it yields CASRRTARYEQYF. The genes are TRBV28 and TRBJ2-7; D perhaps matches TRBD1 (6 bases). With 6 bases removed from V and 4 bases from J, the gap between germline ends came to 13 bases. The CDR3 consists of 13 residues. Germline V gene lookup returns CDR1 MDHEN and CDR2 SYDVKM.

The gene calls are TRBV7-9 and TRBJ2-2; 13 nucleotides agree with TRBD2. V trimming: 8 bases; J trimming: 7 bases; junction bases outside the gene matches: 4. The CDR3 loop spans 14 amino acids. The germline CDR1 and CDR2 sequences are SEHNR and FQNEAQ (reference sequence). The CDR3 region is CASGTSGTNGELFF. The CDR3 DNA is TGTGCCAGCGGGACTAGCGGGACGAACGGGGAGCTGTTTTTT.

V usage is TRBV27 and J usage is TRBJ1-2; 7 bases fit TRBD1. Unmatched junction bases numbered 7, after V lost 3 bases and J lost 3 bases. Germline-derived CDR1 and CDR2 are MNHEY and SMNVEV (reference sequence). CDR3 length equals 15 residues. CDR3 sequence (DNA): TGTGCCAGCAGTTTTACGGGACAGAACTACTATGGCTACACCTTC. Encoded protein: CASSFTGQNYYGYTF.

The J gene is TRBJ1-1, the V gene TRBV18; D remains unclear. Germline V gene lookup returns CDR1 KGHSH and CDR2 LQKENI. This CDR3 spans 16 amino acids. Trimming removed 6 bases from V and 0 bases from J, with 17 bases in between. CDR3 coding DNA: TGTGCCAGCTCGACGCTCACGGGTGAGGTGAACACTGAAGCTTTCTTT. Its protein is CASSTLTGEVNTEAFF.

The rearrangement uses TRBV28 and TRBJ1-3, with D unresolved. The CDR3 has 14 amino acids. V was cut by 8 bases and J by 0 bases, with 11 bases left in between. Per germline, CDR1 MDHEN and CDR2 SYDVKM. The CDR3, as DNA: TGTGCCAGCCTTCGGGAGAGCTCTGGAAACACCATATATTTT. This codes for CASLRESSGNTIYF.

On this clone: The identical CDR3 is also encoded by other nucleotide sequences in the sample. The CDR3 loop is CASSLDGGQETQYF. CDR3 DNA: TGTGCCAGCAGCTTAGATGGGGGGCAAGAGACCCAGTACTTC. The V gene is TRBV7-9, the J gene TRBJ2-5, with D perhaps matching TRBD2 (6 bases). Deletions cut 1 base from V and 2 bases from J, with 8 bases between. The CDR3 length is 14 residues. Germline assignment: CDR1 SEHNR and CDR2 FQNEAQ (reference sequence).

This clone was picked up one time. J is TRBJ2-7 and V is TRBV19; D is perhaps TRBD2 (5 bases). The CDR3 contains 11 residues. CDR1 is LNHDA and CDR2 is SQIVND in the germline V gene (reference sequence). V shed 6 bases and J shed 4 bases, with 7 bases lying between them. CDR3 protein: CASRGLYEQYF. CDR3 nucleotide sequence: TGTGCCAGTAGAGGACTTTACGAGCAGTACTTC. The whole variable domain, filled in from reference TRBV19 and TRBJ2-7, reads DGGITQSPKYLFRKEGQNVTLSCEQNLNHDAMYWYRQDPGQGLRLIYYSQIVNDFQKGDIAEGYSVSREKKESFPLTVTSAQKNPTAFYLCASRGLYEQYFGPGTRLTVT.

In this sample, this clone turned up once. The chain's CDR3 is CASSLEGVGTEAFF. The CDR3 bases are TGTGCCAGCAGCTTAGAGGGGGTGGGCACTGAAGCTTTCTTT. The chain links TRBV7-8 to TRBJ1-1, with D possibly TRBD1 on 6 matching bases. CDR3 length equals 14 residues. Germline lookup yields CDR1 SGHVS and CDR2 FQNEAQ. Trimming removed 1 base at V and 4 bases at J, with 10 bases between. Using reference TRBV7-8 and TRBJ1-1 for the parts outside the CDR3, the full variable domain is GAGVSQSPRYKVAKRGQDVALRCDPISGHVSLFWYQQALGQGPEFLTYFQNEAQLDKSGLPSDRFFAERPEGSVSTLKIQRTQQEDSAVYLCASSLEGVGTEAFFGQGTRLTVV.

V is TRBV4-3 and J is TRBJ1-4; perhaps TRBD1 as D (5 bases). This CDR3 spans 16 amino acids. The germline V gene has CDR1 LGHNA and CDR2 YSLEER. Trimming cost V 0 bases and J 13 bases, with 21 bases left between them. CDR3 sequence: CASSQDVRTAGERLFF. In nucleotides, the CDR3 is TGCGCCAGCAGCCAAGATGTTCGGACCGCGGGGGAGAGACTGTTTTTT.

The rearrangement uses TRBV4-3 and TRBJ1-3, with no clear D. CDR1 LGHNA and CDR2 YSLEER come from the germline V gene. This CDR3 contains 15 residues. V dropped 0 bases and J dropped 0 bases, with 6 bases sitting between them. The CDR3 nucleotides read TGCGCCAGCAGCCAAGATTTCGACTCTGGAAACACCATATATTTT. It codes for CASSQDFDSGNTIYF.

This chain connects TRBV7-9 to TRBJ1-6; the D is unclear. Germline V CDR1 and CDR2: SEHNR, FQNEAQ (reference sequence). The CDR3 spans 15 residues. The V and J ends lost 0 bases and 7 bases respectively, with 10 bases between them. CDR3 sequence (DNA): TGTGCCAGCAGCTTAGCTCCGGGAGAGAATTCACCCCTCCACTTT. Its translation is CASSLAPGENSPLHF. Based on the CDR3 plus reference TRBV7-9 and TRBJ1-6, the full variable domain is DTGVSQNPRHKITKRGQNVTFRCDPISEHNRLYWYRQTLGQGPEFLTYFQNEAQLEKSRLLSDRFSAERPKGSFSTLEIQRTEQGDSAMYLCASSLAPGENSPLHFGNGTRLTVT.

This clone has just one count. The chain carries TRBV19 and TRBJ1-6; 7 bases are a match to TRBD1. This CDR3 comprises 15 residues. V dropped 1 base and J dropped 9; count of bases not matched to a gene: 6. In germline, CDR1 is LNHDA, CDR2 SQIVND (reference sequence). CDR3 nucleotides: TGTGCCAGTAGTATAGCCCCGACAGGGCTTTCACCCCTCCACTTT. It codes for CASSIAPTGLSPLHF.

In its sample, this clone was seen a few times. The V gene is TRBV2, the J gene TRBJ1-6; D gene uncertain. The length of the CDR3 is 13 residues. From germline, CDR1 is SNHLY and CDR2 FYNNEI. V lost 4 bases to trimming and J lost 8 bases, with 9 bases between them. In nucleotides, the CDR3 is TGTGCCAGCAGTGTTCCCGTCGATTCACCCCTCCACTTT. Translation gives CASSVPVDSPLHF.